This note documents a single T cell receptor beta chain sequence. Only a few counts were recorded for this clone. No antigen is known for it. Base quality data are lacking; no much larger clone is found one base away. This specimen's time point label, interpreted: before anti-PD-1 therapy. For bulk TCRbeta sequencing, genomic DNA was extracted from tumor biopsies or peripheral blood, and input amounts ranged from about 600 ng to 6,004 ng. All patients had histologically proven advanced or metastatic basal or squamous cell carcinoma and were poor candidates for surgical resection. Of the 11 to 12 patients making up the basal cell carcinoma cohort, roughly 8 underwent bulk tumor TCR sequencing. V drops 0 bases and J drops 3 bases, leaving 14 bases in between. From a lookup of the germline V gene, CDR1 and CDR2 are MGHRA and YSYEKL. Counted from cysteine to phenylalanine, this CDR3 has 17 amino acids. This entry keeps only the CDR3 DNA: 51 bases, framed from base 1.

This specimen comes from a study of T cells in tumors after PD-1 blockade (dated by TCRdb to about 2019). Describing the broader study: Patients with prior checkpoint blockade, systemic immunosuppressant use, or recent radiotherapy or other anti-cancer therapy within 4 weeks were excluded. On average, peripheral blood samples yielded about 37,000 unique clonotypes and 90,000 to 140,000 TCR templates (range about 24,000-290,000). Some patients also continued taking vismodegib 150 mg daily during anti-PD-1 treatment. Patients received pembrolizumab 200 mg every 3 weeks or cemiplimab 350 mg every 2 weeks. Paired single-cell RNA and TCR sequencing was done in the study on site-matched tumors from patients with BCC or SCC, both before and after anti-PD-1 therapy. To compare clonotypes in blood versus tumor, bulk TCR sequencing was run on under eleven peripheral blood samples drawn from roughly 5 patients. Clinical response was assessed using RECIST version 1.1.

The immunoSEQ platform was used to carry out deep TCRbeta sequencing. Turning to the authors' computational methods: For further analysis, only productive rearrangements were exported out of the immunoSEQ Analyzer. T cell phenotypes were assigned to bulk TCRbeta clonotypes by matching to single-cell RNA+TCR-seq clones sharing the same TCRbeta sequence. Using bulk TCR sequencing data, clone enrichment in tumor was calculated by dividing a clone's tumor frequency by the same clone's PBMC frequency. TCRs were grouped by GLIPH into specificity groups, defined as clusters of distinct TCRs likely recognizing common antigens via shared CDR3 motifs. In TCRdb, the immuneACCESS table is reduced to in-frame sequences with V and J assigned. These tables do not hold every clone; where another copy was compared, an unresolved V gene accounts for under half, and the others remain unexplained. V and J calls and clone size follow that table, whereas D and trimming were derived from the DNA. The sample records about 20,000 clones, more than 70% of which are singletons. The ten largest clones add up to around 28% of the sample.

Here is what the overall study found, with its caveats: Where the novel T cell clones came from was not identified, and possible sources could include lymphoid organs or rare unexpanded clones inside the tumor or in the tumor periphery. About 41% of tumor TCR clonotypes were found in blood, and some novel exhausted tumor clones appeared in pre-treatment blood, suggesting peripheral recruitment.

Sequencing was performed on PBMCs, taken before anti-PD-1 treatment. The sequence is built from TRBV4-1 and TRBJ2-2; the D gene remains uncertain. This sequence originates from a human donor with basal cell carcinoma. The nucleotides are TGCGCCAGCAGCCAAGACTCCTTCCTGGGGTACACCGGGGAGCTGTTTTTT. Its amino acids are CASSQDSFLGYTGELFF.